The clone carrying this T cell receptor (beta chain) was picked up many times. Its specificity is unknown. Preparing the TCRbeta library involved the use of unique molecular identifiers. TCRdb recomputed calls from the PCR reads with MiXCR, one row per CDR3 protein. Here the sample spans more than 300,000 distinct CDR3 sequences, under 20% being singletons. The sample comes from a study of T-cell reconstitution after alpha-beta-depleted transplantation in children. Study-wide results and limits: High day-60 TCRbeta diversity in some patients came from surviving recipient T cells and thymic progenitors. In patients about two months after transplant, alpha-beta T cells reportedly arose from several hundred expanded graft clones.

This sample comprised PBMCs, mostly from graft donor cells, obtained 360 days after TCRalphabeta/CD19-depleted stem cell transplant. The clonotype was recovered from a male patient aged 2 to 9 who had a stem cell transplant for acute lymphoblastic leukemia, so the T cells may come from the graft donor.

Written as DNA, the CDR3 is TGTGCCAGCAGTTTATGGTCCTTCCCCGACAACCTGAGGGGGCGGTTAGGCACAGATACGCAGTATTTT. Translated: CASSLWSFPDNLRGRLGTDTQYF. The rearrangement links TRBV28 to TRBJ2-3; 7 nucleotides line up with TRBD1. V dropped 0 bases and J dropped 1; count of bases not matched to a gene: 25. The CDR3 consists of 23 residues. Per the germline V gene, CDR1 is MDHEN and CDR2 is SYDVKM.